This record looks at one TCR beta chain sequence and its context. There is no known antigen for this receptor. Base qualities are not provided; no much larger clone lies one nucleotide away. This sample is part of a study of blood T cell repertoires in COVID-19 (TCRdb year 2020). The study in broad terms: Samples covering the acute and convalescent phases of COVID-19 were provided by collaborators in the United States, Italy and Spain. The prospective study material was composed of cDNA or gDNA derived from T cells, B-cell-depleted T cells, or PBMCs. Deeply sampled blood TCRbeta repertoires from subjects exposed to, actively infected with, or recovered from COVID-19 were included in the dataset. A freely available public database, intended as a resource for researchers studying the immune response to SARS-CoV-2, is where the repertoires were released. The samples were drawn from two sources: the first 160 participants of the ongoing ImmuneRACE study, and fewer than 1,500 subjects contributed by 6 global collaborators. Sample metadata almost always included a de-identified subject ID, COVID-19 status, age in years and sex. HLA class I and class II types, where available, came from metadata supplied by the sample provider rather than from assay-based typing. Points the paper makes about the study in general: The amount of clinical and demographic metadata varied by source and participant and was provided uncurated.

At one collaborating source in Seattle, patients were enrolled during active infection and were followed longitudinally through the course of disease. Collaborating institutions collected whole blood in K2EDTA tubes following their own protocols. For TCRbeta analysis, collaborator samples were shipped as frozen whole blood, as isolated PBMCs, or as DNA extracted from either sample type. TCRbeta CDR3 regions were amplified from genomic DNA using the immunoSEQ Assay, a bias-controlled multiplex PCR. The study's processing was this. The number of nucleated cells in each sample was estimated from the amplification of reference gene primers within the assay. Sequence reads were collapsed and filtered to measure the absolute abundance of every unique TCRbeta CDR3 rearrangement. For each sample, productive Simpson clonality was calculated as the square root of Simpson's diversity index across productive rearrangements. The table was pulled from immuneACCESS by TCRdb, which kept in-frame rearrangements only. Such tables lose some clones; where checked, under half of the loss comes from unresolved V genes, and the rest has no known cause. The V and J calls and clone size are taken from that table; D and trimming were inferred from the DNA. The sample data list some 300,000 clones, and over 80% of these were observed just once. The ten largest make up approximately 6.5% of the sample.

The CDR3 runs 15 amino acids, cysteine and phenylalanine included. The read is trimmed to its CDR3 DNA, 45 bases read in frame from base 1. Sequences SGHDT (CDR1) and YYEEEE (CDR2) are obtained from the germline V gene. Trimmed from V: 4 bases; trimmed from J: 7 bases; junction bases lacking a gene match: 11. The sequenced sample was peripheral blood. The receptor comes from a woman in her 50s with COVID-19, enrolled during active disease. The chain is encoded by TRBV5-6 joined to TRBJ2-5; 9 junctional bases match TRBD1. In nucleotides, the sequence is TGTGCCAGCAGCCTGCCCAGGACAGGGGAAGGGACCCAGTACTTC. Its amino acids are CASSLPRTGEGTQYF.